Listed below are T cell receptor beta chains from one sample, sequenced in a study of OX40 agonist ivuxolimab in advanced cancers. Generated by immunoSEQ multiplex PCR, the TCRdb table keeps only in-frame clones and is missing some. Here the sample spans approximately 54,000 clones, around 82% being singletons. The sample consisted of CD4+ or CD8+ T cells sorted from blood, taken in a trial of the OX40 agonist ivuxolimab. The receptors shown here come from an adult with an advanced solid tumor such as melanoma, head and neck, liver or kidney cancer. The CDR3 runs from the conserved cysteine through the conserved F or W. The D gene is left open where the match is weak. Clone sizes are given selectively: once, few, many, or a class where the clone is expanded.

>-|-|TRBJ1-1|TRBV10-3|12
CAIRGRDTEAFF
TGTGCCATCAGAGGGCGGGACACTGAAGCTTTCTTT
>-|-|TRBJ2-3|TRBV7-9|15
CASSTQGRSTDTQYF
TGTGCCAGCAGCACCCAGGGACGTAGCACAGATACGCAGTATTTT
>once|-|TRBJ2-5|TRBV10-3|12
CAIGDPQETQYF
TGTGCCATTGGGGACCCACAAGAGACCCAGTACTTC
>-|TRBD2|TRBJ2-5|TRBV18|15
CASSPGTSGWETQYF
TGTGCCAGCTCACCCGGGACTAGCGGTTGGGAGACCCAGTACTTC
>-|-|TRBJ2-1|TRBV6-4|14
CASSEELASNEQFF
TGTGCCAGCAGTGAGGAACTAGCATCGAATGAGCAGTTCTTC
>-|-|TRBJ2-5|TRBV2|12
CASRTAEETQYF
TGTGCCAGCAGGACAGCAGAAGAGACCCAGTACTTC
>-|-|TRBJ2-7|TRBV2|12
CASRRDRNEQYF
TGTGCCAGCCGGAGGGATCGCAACGAGCAGTACTTC
>-|-|TRBJ1-1|TRBV9|14
CASSAQDMNTEAFF
TGTGCCAGCAGCGCTCAGGACATGAACACTGAAGCTTTCTTT
>few|-|TRBJ2-5|TRBV5-6|16
CASSLSGSGFQETQYF
TGTGCCAGCAGCTTATCAGGATCGGGCTTCCAAGAGACCCAGTACTTC
>-|-|TRBJ2-5|TRBV4-1|13
CASSQVPTEAQYF
TGCGCCAGCAGCCAAGTCCCCACGGAGGCCCAGTACTTC
>-|-|TRBJ1-2|TRBV2|14
CASSESGGMSDYTF
TGTGCCAGCAGTGAATCGGGCGGGATGTCTGACTACACCTTC
>once|TRBD1|TRBJ2-1|TRBV7-9|15
CAGTGALQSYNEQFF
TGTGCCGGTACAGGGGCACTACAATCCTACAATGAGCAGTTCTTC
>few|-|TRBJ1-1|TRBV19|14
CASSIVSMNTEAFF
TGTGCCAGTAGTATTGTTTCGATGAACACTGAAGCTTTCTTT